This T cell receptor (beta chain) was identified in a study of blood T cell repertoires in COVID-19. TCRdb keeps only in-frame clones here, not all; method: immunoSEQ multiplex PCR. The sample consists of about 270,000 clones, 80% to 90% of them appearing once. The CDR3 has 15 residues. Germline CDR1 MNHNS, CDR2 SASEGT. Trimming at V came to 2 bases and at J to 6 bases, leaving 5 bases not matched to a gene. In terms of age and location, participants ranged from roughly 18 to 95 years and lived in around 22 US areas. This sequence joins TRBV6-1 and TRBJ1-5, with 9 bases lining up with TRBD1. The source material was PBMCs or T cells enriched from blood (not recorded which). The receptor comes from a woman under 40 with acute COVID-19. CDR3 region: CASSENHRGLQPQHF. As DNA, the CDR3 is TGTGCCAGCAGTGAAAATCACAGGGGGCTTCAGCCCCAGCATTTT.